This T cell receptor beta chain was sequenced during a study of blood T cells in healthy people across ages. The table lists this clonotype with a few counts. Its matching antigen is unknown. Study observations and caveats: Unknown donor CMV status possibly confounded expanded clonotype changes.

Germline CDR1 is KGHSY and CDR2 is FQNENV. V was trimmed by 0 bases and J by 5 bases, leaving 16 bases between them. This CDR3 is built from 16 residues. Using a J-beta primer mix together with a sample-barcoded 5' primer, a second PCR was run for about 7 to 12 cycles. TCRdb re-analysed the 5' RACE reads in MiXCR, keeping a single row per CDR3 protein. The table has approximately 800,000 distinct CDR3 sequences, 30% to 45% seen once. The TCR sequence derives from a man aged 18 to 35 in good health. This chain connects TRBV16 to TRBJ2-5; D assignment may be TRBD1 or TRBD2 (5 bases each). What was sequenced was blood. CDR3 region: CASSQSPGPTTETQYF. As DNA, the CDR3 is TGTGCCAGCAGCCAATCCCCGGGACCCACTACGGAGACCCAGTACTTC.